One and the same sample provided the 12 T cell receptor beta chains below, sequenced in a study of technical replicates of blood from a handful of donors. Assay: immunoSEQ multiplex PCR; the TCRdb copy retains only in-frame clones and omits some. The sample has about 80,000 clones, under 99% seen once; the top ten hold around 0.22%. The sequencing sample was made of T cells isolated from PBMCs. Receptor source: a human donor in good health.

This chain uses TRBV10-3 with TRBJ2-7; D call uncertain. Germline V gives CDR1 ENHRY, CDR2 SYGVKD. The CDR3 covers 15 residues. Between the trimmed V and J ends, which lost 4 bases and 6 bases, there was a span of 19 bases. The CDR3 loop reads CAISAPSEAVTEQYF. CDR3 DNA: TGTGCCATCAGTGCGCCAAGCGAGGCGGTCACCGAGCAGTACTTC.

In DNA, the CDR3 is TGTGCCAGCAGTGAAAGCGACAGGATATACGCGCAGTATTTT. It yields the protein CASSESDRIYAQYF. The chain couples TRBV6-1 to TRBJ2-3; a possible D gene is TRBD1 (6 bases). This CDR3 spans 14 amino acids. Per the germline V gene, CDR1 is MNHNS and CDR2 is SASEGT. The V end lost 2 bases, the J end lost 10 bases, and 16 bases lay between the germline ends.

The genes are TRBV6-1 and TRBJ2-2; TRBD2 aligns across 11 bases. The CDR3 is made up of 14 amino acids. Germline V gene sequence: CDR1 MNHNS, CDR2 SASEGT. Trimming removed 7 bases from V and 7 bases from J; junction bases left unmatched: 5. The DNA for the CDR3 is TGTGCCAGCAAACTAGCGGGAGATCACGGGGAGCTGTTTTTT. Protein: CASKLAGDHGELFF.

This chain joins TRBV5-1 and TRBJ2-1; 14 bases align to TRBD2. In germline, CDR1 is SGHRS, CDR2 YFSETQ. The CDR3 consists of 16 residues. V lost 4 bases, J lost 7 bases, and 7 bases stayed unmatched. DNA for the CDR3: TGCGCCAGCAGCCTAGGGACTAGCGGGAGAGGTAATGAGCAGTTCTTC. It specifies CASSLGTSGRGNEQFF.

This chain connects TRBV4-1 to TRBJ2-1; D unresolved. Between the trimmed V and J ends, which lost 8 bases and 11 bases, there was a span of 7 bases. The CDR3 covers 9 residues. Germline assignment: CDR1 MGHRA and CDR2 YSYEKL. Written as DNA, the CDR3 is TGCGCCAGCTGTAGCAAGCAGTTCTTC. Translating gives CASCSKQFF.

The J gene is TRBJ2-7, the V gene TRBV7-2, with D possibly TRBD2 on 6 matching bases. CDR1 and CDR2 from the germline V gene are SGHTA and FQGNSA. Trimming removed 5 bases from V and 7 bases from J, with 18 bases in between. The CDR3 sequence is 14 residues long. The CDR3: CASSPGTGFGEQYF. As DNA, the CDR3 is TGTGCCAGCAGCCCCGGGACTGGGTTTGGGGAGCAGTACTTC.

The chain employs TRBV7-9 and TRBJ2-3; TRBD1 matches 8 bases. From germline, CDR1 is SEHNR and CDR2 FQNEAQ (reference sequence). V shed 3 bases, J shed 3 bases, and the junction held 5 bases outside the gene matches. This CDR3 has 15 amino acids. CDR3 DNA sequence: TGTGCCAGCAGCTTCCGGGACAGGAAAACAGATACGCAGTATTTT. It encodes CASSFRDRKTDTQYF.

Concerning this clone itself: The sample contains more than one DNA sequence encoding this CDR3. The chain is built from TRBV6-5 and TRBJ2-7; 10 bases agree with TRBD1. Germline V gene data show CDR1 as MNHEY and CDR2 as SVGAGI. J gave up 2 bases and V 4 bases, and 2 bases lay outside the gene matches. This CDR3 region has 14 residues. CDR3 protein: CASSSGQGAYEQYF. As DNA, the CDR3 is TGTGCCAGCAGTTCCGGACAGGGGGCCTACGAGCAGTACTTC.

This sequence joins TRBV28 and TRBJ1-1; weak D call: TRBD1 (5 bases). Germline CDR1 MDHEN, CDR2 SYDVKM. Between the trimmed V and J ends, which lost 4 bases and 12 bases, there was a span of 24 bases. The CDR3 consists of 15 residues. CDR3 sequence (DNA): TGTGCCAGCAGTTATAGTTCCGGGACGGGGGGTAGAACTTTCTTT. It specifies CASSYSSGTGGRTFF. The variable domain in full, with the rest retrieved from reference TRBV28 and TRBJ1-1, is DVKVTQSSRYLVKRTGEKVFLECVQDMDHENMFWYRQDPGLGLRLIYFSYDVKMKEKGDIPEGYSVSREKKERFSLILESASTNQTSMYLCASSYSSGTGGRTFFGQGTRLTVV.

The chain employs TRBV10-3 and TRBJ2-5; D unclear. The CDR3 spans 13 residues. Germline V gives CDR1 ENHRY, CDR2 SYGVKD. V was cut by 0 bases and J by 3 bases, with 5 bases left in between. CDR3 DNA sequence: TGTGCCATCAGTGAGTCAACTGAAGAGACCCAGTACTTC. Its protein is CAISESTEETQYF.

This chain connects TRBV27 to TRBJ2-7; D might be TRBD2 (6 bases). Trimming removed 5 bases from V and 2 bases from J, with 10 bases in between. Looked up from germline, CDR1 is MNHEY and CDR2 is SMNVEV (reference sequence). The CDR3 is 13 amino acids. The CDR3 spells CASSNLATYEQYF. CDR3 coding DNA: TGTGCCAGCAGTAATCTAGCGACCTACGAGCAGTACTTC.

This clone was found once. In DNA, the CDR3 is TGTGCCAGCAGCAAAGGGACAGCCCAAGGATATGGCTACACCTTC. It is translated as CASSKGTAQGYGYTF. The chain links TRBV9 to TRBJ1-2; 7 bases are a match to TRBD1. This CDR3 has 15 residues. The germline V gene encodes CDR1 SGDLS and CDR2 YYNGEE. V gave up 4 bases and J gave up 5 bases; unmatched junction bases: 11. Full variable domain (rest looked up from reference TRBV9 and TRBJ1-2): DSGVTQTPKHLITATGQRVTLRCSPRSGDLSVYWYQQSLDQGLQFLIQYYNGEERAKGNILERFSAQQFPDLHSELNLSSLELGDSALYFCASSKGTAQGYGYTFGSGTRLTVV.